In this sample, the clone carrying this T cell receptor (beta chain) turned up a few times. No antigen is known for it. The study treated chemo-refractory metastatic non-small-cell lung cancer patients with focal radiation plus ipilimumab CTLA-4 blockade. The CDR3 spans 12 residues. Germline CDR1 and CDR2: SGHVS and FQNEAQ. Losses at the gene ends were 5 bases for V and 6 bases for J; bases not matched to a gene: 3. The table came from immunoSEQ multiplex PCR; TCRdb's copy has only in-frame clones and leaves some out. The table records approximately 80,000 clones, roughly four fifths of them present only once. These data are taken from a study of radiotherapy plus CTLA-4 blockade in lung cancer. Study-wide context: Patients showed objective responses in 15% to 20% of cases, and disease control was achieved by 31%. Points from the study as a whole: According to reports, early shifts in blood T cell clones, alongside interferon-beta, forecast response most accurately. Peripheral blood showed expansion of tumor-derived TCR clones after radiotherapy and ipilimumab.

This material consisted of peripheral blood, taken from a patient treated with radiotherapy plus ipilimumab. The chain carries TRBV7-8 and TRBJ2-7; 8 bases align to TRBD1. The origin of this receptor is a human donor with non-small cell lung cancer whose response to radiotherapy plus ipilimumab could not be evaluated. The CDR3 reads CASSPDRGEQYF. In DNA form, the CDR3 reads TGTGCCAGCAGCCCTGACAGGGGCGAGCAGTACTTC.